This T cell receptor beta chain was recorded in a study of spatial heterogeneity in lung cancer. Ten or more counts support this clonotype. Time point here: sample taken at primary tumor resection. Researchers sequenced whole RNA taken from tumor, nontumor lung or frozen PBMC without sorting. Via MiXCR, TCRdb re-called the 5' RACE reads, giving one row per CDR3 protein. The profile shows about 39,000 distinct CDR3 sequences, 5.8% of them singletons. The V gene's germline CDR1 is SNHLY and CDR2 FYNNEI. This CDR3 has 14 residues. J gave up 4 bases and V 4 bases, and 6 bases lay outside the gene matches. The receptor comes from a male donor with early-stage non-small cell lung cancer. The sequencing used PBMCs, collected at surgery. V and J are TRBV2 and TRBJ2-7, with TRBD1 matching 8 bases. The CDR3 region has the DNA TGTGCCAGCAGTGCCGCAGGGGGCTGGTACGAGCAGTACTTC. This gives the protein CASSAAGGWYEQYF.